Each of the 31 T cell receptor beta chains below was sequenced from the same sample in a study of shared clonotypes between healthy human individuals. The data were produced by immunoSEQ multiplex PCR, yet TCRdb's version contains in-frame clones alone and is incomplete. This sample has about 2.1 million clones; 85% to 95% occur once, and the top ten carry about 1.7%. Terminally differentiated effector memory CD45RA+ cells were left out of the naive CD8 fraction, which was CD45RO-negative and positively selected for CCR7. Specimen: naive CD8+ T cells from PBMCs. The receptor set was obtained from a man aged 18 to 29 in good health. Some clones in this sample may be carry-over from other donors' samples.

This clone was detected only once. The chain has TRBV27 and TRBJ2-3, with D maybe TRBD2 (7 bases). CDR3 length: 16 residues. V lost 7 bases and J lost 6, with 23 bases in between. Per germline, CDR1 MNHEY and CDR2 SMNVEV (reference sequence). The DNA of the CDR3 is TGTGCCAGCAATGAGGGGGGGGTGGCCCGCTGGGATACGCAGTATTTT. This gives the protein CASNEGGVARWDTQYF.

CDR3 residues: CASSYMDNEQFF. DNA for the CDR3: TGTGCCAGCAGTTACATGGACAATGAGCAGTTCTTC. The chain joins TRBV6-6 to TRBJ2-1; D remains ambiguous. V was cut by 2 bases and J by 5 bases, with 4 bases left in between. CDR3 length: 12 residues. CDR1 and CDR2 (germline): MNHNY, SVGAGI (reference sequence).

The chain recombines TRBV6-1 with TRBJ1-5; possibly TRBD1 for D (5 bases). The CDR3 covers 15 residues. CDR1 and CDR2 (germline): MNHNS, SASEGT. Trimming removed 2 bases from V and 4 bases from J, with 12 bases in between. Here the CDR3 reads CASSELSGRNQPQHF. The CDR3 coding sequence is TGTGCCAGCAGTGAATTATCAGGGCGGAATCAGCCCCAGCATTTT.

This chain's CDR3 is CASSPFGTPTGELFF. CDR3 nucleotides: TGTGCCAGTAGTCCCTTCGGGACACCCACCGGGGAGCTGTTTTTT. The V gene is TRBV19, the J gene TRBJ2-2, with D tentatively TRBD1 (6 bases). The CDR3 is made up of 15 amino acids. V lost 5 bases, J lost 4 bases, and 14 bases lay in between. CDR1 and CDR2 (germline): LNHDA, SQIVND (reference sequence).

This rearrangement joins TRBV7-9 to TRBJ1-5; no definite D call. The CDR3 consists of 16 residues. V shed 5 bases and J shed 2 bases, with 16 bases lying between them. Germline V gene sequence: CDR1 SEHNR, CDR2 FQNEAQ (reference sequence). The CDR3 DNA sequence: TGTGCCAGCAGCCATACGGGCAAAGAGGGCAATCAGCCCCAGCATTTT. It specifies CASSHTGKEGNQPQHF.

The rearrangement joins TRBV6-6 to TRBJ1-6; D unresolved. This CDR3 comprises 11 residues. The germline V gene encodes CDR1 MNHNY and CDR2 SVGAGI (reference sequence). Trimming shortened V by 4 bases and J by 14 bases, and 9 bases separated the two germline ends. The CDR3 DNA sequence: TGTGCCAGCAGTTTCAGTTTCACCCTCCACTTT. It is translated as CASSFSFTLHF.

The chain has TRBV2 and TRBJ1-1, with D maybe TRBD1 (5 bases). The V end lost 5 bases, the J end lost 6 bases, and 16 bases lay between the germline ends. This CDR3 has 14 amino acids. The germline V gene encodes CDR1 SNHLY and CDR2 FYNNEI. As DNA, the CDR3 is TGTGCCAGCAGTCCACCGAAGGGGCTGGCTGAAGCTTTCTTT. It is translated as CASSPPKGLAEAFF.

This chain joins TRBV5-1 and TRBJ2-2; no reliable D call. Germline V lookup: CDR1 SGHRS, CDR2 YFSETQ. With 3 bases removed from V and 7 bases from J, the gap between germline ends came to 13 bases. This CDR3 is 14 amino acids long. CDR3 bases: TGCGCCAGCAGCTGGGTTTATGTTAGCGGGGAGCTGTTTTTT. Translating gives CASSWVYVSGELFF.

The gene calls are TRBV27 and TRBJ1-1; 9 nucleotides agree with TRBD1. Germline V lookup: CDR1 MNHEY, CDR2 SMNVEV (reference sequence). V lost 5 bases to trimming and J lost 8 bases; unmatched junction nucleotides: 9. This CDR3 spans 14 amino acids. This CDR3 is CASSTNRGRSEAFF. The DNA for the CDR3 is TGTGCCAGCAGTACGAACAGGGGGCGTTCCGAAGCTTTCTTT.

V usage is TRBV29-1 and J usage is TRBJ1-2; D possibly corresponds to TRBD1 (6 bases). The CDR3 covers 16 residues. V shed 7 bases and J shed 8 bases, with 29 bases lying between them. From germline, CDR1 is SQVTM and CDR2 ANQGSEA. CDR3 residues: CSAANWGDTGLRGYTF. The CDR3 region has the DNA TGCAGCGCCGCCAATTGGGGGGACACCGGGCTTCGAGGCTACACCTTC.

This chain connects TRBV7-9 to TRBJ2-1, with TRBD2 matching over 9 bases. Germline V gene lookup returns CDR1 SEHNR and CDR2 FQNEAQ (reference sequence). The CDR3 totals 15 residues. J gave up 6 bases and V 3 bases, and 6 bases lay outside the gene matches. The CDR3 loop reads CASSLGTSYSNEQFF. Here the CDR3 DNA reads TGTGCCAGCAGCTTGGGGACTAGCTATAGCAATGAGCAGTTCTTC.

This clone has just one count. The genes are TRBV11-3 and TRBJ2-1; 7 nucleotides match TRBD1. This CDR3 has 16 amino acids. Germline V gene data show CDR1 as SGHNT and CDR2 as YENEEA. V was pared by 5 bases and J by 0 bases, with 7 bases of the junction left unmatched. DNA for the CDR3: TGTGCCAGCAGCCCGCTTGGGACAGCCTCCTACAATGAGCAGTTCTTC. It specifies CASSPLGTASYNEQFF.

The J gene is TRBJ1-1, the V gene TRBV10-1; 7 bases align to TRBD1. V shed 2 bases and J 10 bases; nucleotides not matched to a gene: 10. There are 14 residues in the CDR3. CDR1 and CDR2 from the germline V gene are WNHNN and SYGVQD (reference sequence). The DNA of the CDR3 is TGCGCCAGCAGTGAGCGAGACAGGGTTGGGGGAGCTTTCTTT. As protein: CASSERDRVGGAFF.

J is TRBJ2-1 and V is TRBV27; 8 nucleotides align to TRBD1. Germline CDR1 reads MNHEY; CDR2 reads SMNVEV (reference sequence). The V gene end was trimmed by 8 bases and the J gene end by 7 bases; junction bases not matched to a gene: 13. This CDR3 has 15 amino acids. The CDR3, as DNA: TGTGCCAGCGTGATCAGGGGGCCAGGGGCGAATGAGCAGTTCTTC. Residues: CASVIRGPGANEQFF.

The gene calls are TRBV30 and TRBJ1-1; D remains unclear. Trimming left V 4 bases short and J 3 bases short, with 9 bases between. Germline CDR1 GTSNPN, CDR2 SVGIG (reference sequence). This CDR3 region has 12 residues. The CDR3 protein is CAWTMGDTEAFF. CDR3 nucleotides: TGTGCCTGGACAATGGGCGACACTGAAGCTTTCTTT.

The V and J genes are TRBV5-4 and TRBJ2-1; 9 bases map to TRBD1. This CDR3 has 14 residues. The V and J ends lost 4 bases and 8 bases, in that order; junction bases with no gene match: 7. Germline V gives CDR1 SGHNT, CDR2 YYREEE (reference sequence). DNA for the CDR3: TGTGCCAGCAGCGACCGGACAGGGGTGCATGAGCAGTTCTTC. It codes for CASSDRTGVHEQFF.

The CDR3 loop reads CASSARFGLLYEQYF. The CDR3 DNA reads TGTGCCAGCAGCGCCCGTTTCGGGTTACTCTACGAGCAGTACTTC. The V call is TRBV7-3, the J call TRBJ2-7; D is uncertain. This CDR3 contains 15 residues. In germline, CDR1 is SGHTA, CDR2 FQGTGA. V dropped 5 bases and J dropped 3 bases, with 17 bases sitting between them.

The chain couples TRBV9 to TRBJ2-3; perhaps TRBD2 as D (6 bases). In germline, CDR1 is SGDLS, CDR2 YYNGEE. There are 18 residues in the CDR3. V lost 4 bases to trimming and J lost 1 base, with 22 bases between them. The CDR3 loop reads CASSPPAVGSWGTDTQYF. CDR3 nucleotides: TGTGCCAGCAGCCCCCCAGCGGTCGGGAGTTGGGGCACAGATACGCAGTATTTT.

V is TRBV7-9 and J is TRBJ2-1; the match to TRBD1 covers 9 bases. The V gene end was trimmed by 4 bases and the J gene end by 3 bases; junction bases not matched to a gene: 7. The CDR3 has 16 amino acids. The V gene's germline CDR1 is SEHNR and CDR2 FQNEAQ (reference sequence). The CDR3 sequence: CASSYTPGQGYNEQFF. CDR3 DNA sequence: TGTGCCAGCAGCTACACGCCGGGACAGGGCTACAATGAGCAGTTCTTC.

The V call is TRBV12-5, the J call TRBJ2-1, with D perhaps TRBD2 (8 bases). Germline V lookup: CDR1 LGHNT, CDR2 FRNRAP. The CDR3 runs to 16 residues. The V end lost 4 bases, the J end lost 4 bases, and 17 bases lay between the germline ends. DNA for the CDR3: TGTGCTAGTGGTTCCCCCGGGAGGGGGCCATACAATGAGCAGTTCTTC. Its translation: CASGSPGRGPYNEQFF. Full variable domain (rest looked up from reference TRBV12-5 and TRBJ2-1): DARVTQTPRHKVTEMGQEVTMRCQPILGHNTVFWYRQTMMQGLELLAYFRNRAPLDDSGMPKDRFSAEMPDATLATLKIQPSEPRDSAVYFCASGSPGRGPYNEQFFGPGTRLTVL.

The genes are TRBV28 and TRBJ1-4; 8 bases agree with TRBD1. V was clipped by 3 bases and J by 6 bases; unmatched bases: 12. Looked up from germline, CDR1 is MDHEN and CDR2 is SYDVKM. The CDR3 is 17 amino acids. CDR3 residues: CASSFGVMTGEYEKLFF. CDR3 nucleotide sequence: TGTGCCAGCAGTTTTGGGGTTATGACAGGGGAGTATGAAAAACTGTTTTTT.

This chain connects TRBV27 to TRBJ1-2, with D possibly matching TRBD1 (6 bases). Per germline, CDR1 MNHEY and CDR2 SMNVEV (reference sequence). Deletions cut 6 bases from V and 7 bases from J, with 15 bases between. This CDR3 region has 13 residues. For the CDR3, the DNA is TGTGCCAGCAGGACTCCCGGGACATTTGGCTACACCTTC. Encoded protein: CASRTPGTFGYTF.

V is TRBV7-8 and J is TRBJ2-3, with a tentative D call TRBD2 (6 bases). This CDR3 spans 16 amino acids. CDR1 and CDR2 (germline): SGHVS, FQNEAQ. Trimming took off 5 bases at V and 5 bases at J, with 20 bases between the two ends. As DNA, the CDR3 is TGTGCCAGCAGCCTGATCGTAACTAGCCGCGGAGATACGCAGTATTTT. Translating it yields CASSLIVTSRGDTQYF.

The J gene is TRBJ2-7, the V gene TRBV7-2, with 8 bases lining up with TRBD1. CDR1 is SGHTA, CDR2 FQGNSA, per germline. This CDR3 has 14 amino acids. CDR3 nucleotides: TGTGCAGCTCTGCCGGGACAGGAGACCTACGAGCAGTACTTC. This encodes CAALPGQETYEQYF.

On this clone: The sample carries other DNA sequences with the same CDR3. Here the CDR3 reads CASSPQGVNTEAFF. CDR3 coding DNA: TGTGCCAGCAGTCCCCAGGGGGTGAACACTGAAGCTTTCTTT. The rearrangement joins TRBV27 to TRBJ1-1, with 7 nucleotides matching TRBD1. This CDR3 has 14 residues. CDR1 and CDR2 from the germline V gene are MNHEY and SMNVEV (reference sequence). V shed 5 bases, J shed 0 bases, and the junction held 3 bases outside the gene matches.

The V and J genes are TRBV27 and TRBJ2-7, with D possibly TRBD1 on 7 matching bases. Germline V gene sequence: CDR1 MNHEY, CDR2 SMNVEV (reference sequence). The V and J ends lost 6 bases and 2 bases respectively, with 11 bases between them. The CDR3 extends over 13 amino acids. The CDR3 DNA follows: TGTGCCAGCAGGGCGGGACAGACCTACGAGCAGTACTTC. This codes for CASRAGQTYEQYF.

This clone was observed a single time. The rearrangement links TRBV5-1 to TRBJ2-2, with 7 nucleotides matching TRBD2. CDR3 length equals 16 residues. J was trimmed by 2 bases and V by 4 bases; bases with no gene match: 8. The germline CDR1 and CDR2 sequences are SGHRS and YFSETQ. CDR3 sequence: CASSLRGLNNTGELFF. The CDR3 DNA follows: TGCGCCAGCAGCCTGCGGGGACTAAATAACACCGGGGAGCTGTTTTTT.

The rearrangement joins TRBV2 to TRBJ2-7; no clear D. CDR3 size: 10 residues. V lost 7 bases and J 3 bases, leaving 4 bases between the germline ends. Germline V lookup: CDR1 SNHLY, CDR2 FYNNEI. CDR3 loop: CASMVYEQYF. The CDR3 coding sequence is TGTGCCAGCATGGTCTACGAGCAGTACTTC.

The chain is built from TRBV6-6 and TRBJ2-7, with D perhaps matching TRBD1 (5 bases). Germline CDR1 reads MNHNY; CDR2 reads SVGAGI (reference sequence). This CDR3 contains 13 residues. Trimming took off 1 base at V and 6 bases at J, with 10 bases between the two ends. CDR3 amino acids: CASSYWGRAEQYF. In DNA, the CDR3 is TGTGCCAGCAGTTACTGGGGCAGGGCCGAGCAGTACTTC.

This sequence joins TRBV9 and TRBJ2-3; 7 bases fit TRBD1. J was trimmed by 2 bases and V by 3 bases; bases with no gene match: 9. The CDR3 has 16 amino acids. Germline V CDR1 and CDR2: SGDLS, YYNGEE. Here the CDR3 DNA reads TGTGCCAGCAGCGAACAGGGGTCCCGGTACACAGATACGCAGTATTTT. It specifies CASSEQGSRYTDTQYF.

This sequence joins TRBV6-1 and TRBJ1-3, with 8 bases matching TRBD1. V dropped 6 bases and J dropped 8; count of bases not matched to a gene: 3. The CDR3 consists of 12 residues. Germline CDR1 is MNHNS and CDR2 is SASEGT. The CDR3 protein is CASSDRGDTIYF. In nucleotides, the CDR3 is TGTGCCAGCAGCGACAGGGGAGACACCATATATTTT.